A selection of T cell receptor beta chains follows, all from one sample in a study of T cell repertoires in cytomegalovirus infection. Each CDR3 protein is one row after TCRdb ran MiXCR on the reads. In the table there are tens of thousands of distinct CDR3 sequences, roughly 32% of which are singletons. These receptors have no known antigen. Material: PBMCs, sequenced either directly or after in vitro stimulation (not recorded which). The receptors originated from a human donor in good health (CMV status not recorded). Some clones in this sample may be carry-over from other donors' samples. CDR3s include the opening cysteine and the closing phenylalanine or tryptophan. A D gene is named only where the DNA matches it firmly. Not all rows give a size; the values are once, few, many and, for expanded clones, a class.

V	size	J	D	CDR3	DNA
TRBV6-8	.	TRBJ2-3	TRBD2	CASSLGLAAPMDTQYF	TGTGCCAGCAGTTTGGGACTAGCGGCACCCATGGATACGCAGTATTTT
TRBV2	.	TRBJ1-1	.	CASSDLGNTEAFF	TGTGCCAGCAGTGATTTGGGGAACACTGAAGCTTTCTTT
TRBV6-1	.	TRBJ2-5	.	CASSSLPWGETQYF	TGTGCCAGCAGTTCCTTACCCTGGGGGGAGACCCAGTACTTC
TRBV11-3	few	TRBJ1-1	TRBD1	CASSLGTAGEAFF	TGTGCCAGCAGCCTTGGGACAGCGGGTGAAGCTTTCTTT
TRBV7-9	many	TRBJ2-5	.	CASSSRKETQYF	TGTGCCAGCAGCTCCAGAAAAGAGACCCAGTACTTC
TRBV29-1	.	TRBJ2-7	TRBD1	CSVEATTGVTYEQYF	TGCAGCGTTGAAGCCACCACAGGGGTTACCTACGAGCAGTACTTC
TRBV7-6	few	TRBJ2-5	.	CASSLALEETQYF	TGTGCCAGCAGCTTAGCGCTAGAAGAGACCCAGTACTTC
TRBV5-3	.	TRBJ2-1	TRBD2	CASSLGTSGRYDEQFF	TGTGCCAGCAGCTTGGGGACTAGCGGGAGGTATGATGAGCAGTTCTTC
TRBV7-2	few	TRBJ2-3	.	CASSTLGQSTDTQYF	TGTGCCAGCAGCACCCTCGGGCAAAGCACAGATACGCAGTATTTT
TRBV10-3	.	TRBJ1-2	TRBD1	CAISEPDRGVYYGYTF	TGTGCCATCAGTGAACCGGACAGGGGGGTTTACTATGGCTACACCTTC
TRBV19	few	TRBJ2-7	.	CASSIEDEQYF	TGTGCCAGTAGTATAGAGGACGAGCAGTACTTC
TRBV4-1	.	TRBJ2-7	.	CASSQGTQSYEQYF	TGCGCCAGCAGCCAAGGGACGCAGTCCTACGAGCAGTACTTC
TRBV27	.	TRBJ2-5	TRBD1	CASNSVAGTGDETQYF	TGTGCCAGCAATTCTGTTGCCGGGACAGGGGACGAGACCCAGTACTTC
TRBV6-1	few	TRBJ1-5	.	CASRDSLQGPQHF	TGTGCCAGCAGAGACAGCCTACAAGGGCCCCAGCATTTT
TRBV20-1	.	TRBJ2-7	TRBD2	CSAPSSAGVSYEQYF	TGCAGTGCACCCTCCTCGGCGGGAGTGTCCTACGAGCAGTACTTC
TRBV7-9	.	TRBJ1-3	TRBD1	CASSSQQGAGNTIYF	TGTGCCAGCAGCTCCCAACAGGGGGCCGGGAACACCATATATTTT
TRBV7-9	.	TRBJ1-2	.	CASSLVGITYGYTF	TGTGCCAGCAGCTTAGTTGGTATTACCTATGGCTACACCTTC
TRBV2	.	TRBJ2-5	.	CASRAGQPGETQYF	TGTGCCAGCAGGGCAGGCCAGCCGGGCGAGACCCAGTACTTC
TRBV27	.	TRBJ1-1	.	CASSFGQTREAFF	TGTGCCAGCAGTTTCGGACAGACGCGCGAAGCTTTCTTT
TRBV4-1	.	TRBJ2-7	TRBD2	CASSPDGTSSEQYF	TGCGCCAGCAGCCCCGATGGGACTAGCTCCGAGCAGTACTTC
TRBV6-1	few	TRBJ2-3	.	CASRGRSSVGDTQYF	TGTGCCAGCAGAGGAAGAAGCTCGGTCGGGGATACGCAGTATTTT
TRBV19	.	TRBJ1-5	TRBD1	CASSIGDRGFVQPQHF	TGTGCCAGTAGTATCGGGGACAGGGGTTTCGTTCAGCCCCAGCATTTT
TRBV30	few	TRBJ2-1	TRBD2	CAWSTVSGSDEQFF	TGTGCCTGGAGTACCGTTAGCGGGAGCGATGAGCAGTTCTTC
TRBV2	.	TRBJ1-4	.	CASGTGGTNEKLFF	TGTGCTTCCGGGACGGGGGGAACTAATGAAAAACTGTTTTTT
TRBV2	.	TRBJ2-1	.	CASHLNEQFF	TGTGCCAGCCACCTGAATGAGCAGTTCTTC
TRBV5-8	few	TRBJ1-4	.	CASSLVAWDEKLFF	TGTGCCAGCAGCTTGGTGGCCTGGGATGAAAAACTGTTTTTT
TRBV12-3/TRBV12-4	few	TRBJ2-1	.	CASTLGFYNEQFF	TGTGCCAGCACCCTGGGATTCTACAATGAGCAGTTCTTC
TRBV7-2	few	TRBJ2-7	.	CASSLGRTAYEQYF	TGTGCCAGCAGCTTAGGAAGGACTGCCTACGAGCAGTACTTC
TRBV4-3	.	TRBJ2-7	.	CASSQPCGDRTYEQYF	TGCGCCAGCAGCCAACCCTGCGGGGATAGGACCTACGAGCAGTACTTC
TRBV12-3/TRBV12-4	.	TRBJ1-4	.	CASSHTGGREKLFF	TGTGCCAGCAGTCACACCGGGGGCCGAGAAAAACTGTTTTTT
TRBV4-1	.	TRBJ2-3	.	CASSQEMEDTQYF	TGCGCCAGCAGCCAAGAAATGGAGGATACGCAGTATTTT
TRBV6-1	many	TRBJ1-5	.	CASKGLQGFYSNQPQHF	TGTGCCAGCAAGGGGTTACAGGGCTTTTATAGCAATCAGCCCCAGCATTTT
TRBV11-2	few	TRBJ2-1	TRBD2	CASSLGRTGTSGRGSSYNEQFF	TGTGCCAGCAGCTTAGGCCGTACCGGGACTAGCGGGAGGGGGAGCTCCTACAATGAGCAGTTCTTC
TRBV20-1	.	TRBJ2-7	TRBD2	CSAGGRSTYEQYF	TGCAGTGCTGGCGGGAGGAGTACCTACGAGCAGTACTTC
TRBV7-6	many	TRBJ1-4	.	CASSGPGAYEKLFF	TGTGCCAGCAGCGGACCAGGGGCGTATGAAAAACTGTTTTTT
TRBV29-1	.	TRBJ2-7	.	CSVVGGQLSSYEQYF	TGCAGCGTTGTGGGGGGACAACTGTCCTCCTACGAGCAGTACTTC
TRBV6-5	few	TRBJ2-7	TRBD1	CASSRRQGVYEQYF	TGTGCCAGCAGCCGCAGACAGGGGGTCTACGAGCAGTACTTC
TRBV2	.	TRBJ2-3	.	CAPQSSTDTQYF	TGTGCCCCTCAGAGCAGCACAGATACGCAGTATTTT
TRBV2	few	TRBJ2-7	.	CASSGTFGSYEQYF	TGTGCCAGCAGTGGGACTTTCGGATCCTACGAGCAGTACTTC
TRBV15	once	TRBJ1-2	.	CATSSYGDGYTF	TGTGCCACCAGCAGTTACGGGGATGGCTACACCTTC